The 30 T cell receptor beta chains below come from one sample, sequenced in a study of T cell responses to AZD1222 COVID-19 vaccine. Clones were read by immunoSEQ multiplex PCR, and TCRdb kept only the in-frame ones, dropping some. The table records approximately 89,000 clones, 90% of them present only once. This material consisted of peripheral blood, taken 28 days after the second AZD1222 dose. The receptors were sampled from an adult who received the AZD1222 COVID-19 vaccine.

V usage is TRBV18 and J usage is TRBJ1-1; D is possibly TRBD1 (6 bases). Trimming removed 5 bases from V and 4 bases from J, with 14 bases in between. The CDR3 loop spans 14 amino acids. CDR1 is KGHSH and CDR2 is LQKENI in the germline V gene. CDR3 sequence (DNA): TGTGCCAGCTCAGAGAAAGGGGGGTTCACTGAAGCTTTCTTT. This encodes CASSEKGGFTEAFF.

The rearrangement uses TRBV19 and TRBJ2-7; 7 bases align to TRBD2. V gave up 3 bases and J gave up 7 bases; unmatched junction bases: 9. Germline V gene lookup returns CDR1 LNHDA and CDR2 SQIVND (reference sequence). The CDR3 length is 14 residues. The CDR3 reads CASSIAGGLGEQYF. The CDR3 coding sequence is TGTGCCAGTAGTATCGCCGGGGGGTTGGGGGAGCAGTACTTC.

The chain is built from TRBV6-5 and TRBJ2-2; D is possibly TRBD1 or TRBD2 (5 bases each). Trimming took off 6 bases at V and 0 bases at J, with 8 bases between the two ends. The length of the CDR3 is 14 residues. The germline V gene has CDR1 MNHEY and CDR2 SVGAGI. The CDR3 nucleotides read TGTGCCAGCAGGTCGGGACCGAACACCGGGGAGCTGTTTTTT. Its protein product is CASRSGPNTGELFF.

CDR3 in DNA: TGTGCCAGCAGCCGGGGACAGAATCAGCCCCAGCATTTT. The encoded protein is CASSRGQNQPQHF. This chain connects TRBV11-2 to TRBJ1-5, with 7 bases identical to TRBD1. The length of the CDR3 is 13 residues. The germline V gene encodes CDR1 SGHAT and CDR2 FQNNGV. V gave up 5 bases and J gave up 4 bases; unmatched junction bases: 2.

The chain links TRBV5-1 to TRBJ1-2; 10 bases fit TRBD1. V lost 5 bases, J lost 3 bases, and 4 bases stayed unmatched. Looked up from germline, CDR1 is SGHRS and CDR2 is YFSETQ. This CDR3 is 14 amino acids long. The DNA for the CDR3 is TGCGCCAGCAGGGAGACAGGGGGCGACTATGGCTACACCTTC. This sequence encodes CASRETGGDYGYTF.

This rearrangement joins TRBV4-1 to TRBJ1-2, with TRBD1 identical over 8 bases. The CDR3 length is 15 residues. From germline, CDR1 is MGHRA and CDR2 YSYEKL. V lost 0 bases and J lost 4; bases outside the gene matches: 4. The CDR3 bases are TGCGCCAGCAGCCAAGATTTCCAGGGGGCCTATGGCTACACCTTC. Protein: CASSQDFQGAYGYTF.

The chain couples TRBV7-2 to TRBJ1-1; perhaps TRBD1 as D (5 bases). This CDR3 region has 13 residues. V was pared by 4 bases and J by 1 base, with 7 bases between. From germline, CDR1 is SGHTA and CDR2 FQGNSA. As DNA, the CDR3 is TGTGCCAGCAGCTCAGACAGGAACACTGAAGCTTTCTTT. This encodes CASSSDRNTEAFF.

The V call is TRBV4-1, the J call TRBJ1-3, with a weak D call TRBD1 (5 bases). This CDR3 region has 17 residues. Germline lookup yields CDR1 MGHRA and CDR2 YSYEKL. The V gene lost 1 base and the J gene lost 0 bases, with 13 bases spanning the gap. The CDR3 sequence: CASSQGQREGSGNTIYF. In DNA, the CDR3 is TGCGCCAGCAGCCAAGGACAGAGAGAAGGCTCTGGAAACACCATATATTTT.

This chain links TRBV9 with TRBJ1-6, with D unresolved. Germline-derived CDR1 and CDR2 are SGDLS and YYNGEE. The CDR3 consists of 16 residues. The V and J ends lost 0 bases and 6 bases respectively, with 13 bases between them. The CDR3 coding sequence is TGTGCCAGCAGCGTAGAAAGAGGGAGCGGTAATTCACCCCTCCACTTT. Its translation is CASSVERGSGNSPLHF.

The V call is TRBV3-1 (or the pseudogene TRBV3-2), the J call TRBJ2-1; either TRBD1 or TRBD2 may supply D (6 bases each). The CDR3 is 18 residues long. The ends were cut back, 5 bases at V and 6 bases at J, with 26 bases in the middle. Per the germline V gene, CDR1 is LGHDT and CDR2 is YNNKEL (reference sequence). This CDR3 is CASSVSSSGGGPVNEQFF. Written as DNA, the CDR3 is TGTGCCAGCAGCGTCAGTAGTAGTGGAGGGGGTCCCGTCAATGAGCAGTTCTTC.

The chain joins TRBV18 to TRBJ1-5; possibly TRBD1 for D (6 bases). The CDR3 extends over 15 amino acids. The V end lost 0 bases, the J end lost 2 bases, and 8 bases lay between the germline ends. Germline V gene lookup returns CDR1 KGHSH and CDR2 LQKENI. The CDR3 protein is CASSPPGGRNQPQHF. The CDR3, as DNA: TGTGCCAGCTCACCACCTGGGGGGCGCAATCAGCCCCAGCATTTT.

CDR3 amino acids: CAISEQTVSGANVLTF. As DNA, the CDR3 is TGTGCCATCAGTGAACAGACGGTCTCTGGGGCCAACGTCCTGACTTTC. The chain couples TRBV10-3 to TRBJ2-6; unclear D gene. Trimming stripped 3 bases from V and 0 bases from J, with 9 bases between. The CDR3 extends over 16 amino acids. CDR1 ENHRY and CDR2 SYGVKD come from the germline V gene.

V gene TRBV12-3 or TRBV12-4 combines with J gene TRBJ2-7; 7 bases align to TRBD1. CDR3 size: 13 residues. With 7 bases clipped from V and 5 bases from J, the junction kept 8 bases outside the gene matches. CDR3 coding DNA: TGTGCCAGCACCCTCGACAGGGTGAACGAGCAGTACTTC. This translates into CASTLDRVNEQYF.

The genes are TRBV11-2 and TRBJ1-2; D is unclear. The CDR3 spans 15 residues. Trimming shortened V by 5 bases and J by 3 bases, and 16 bases separated the two germline ends. Germline V gene sequence: CDR1 SGHAT, CDR2 FQNNGV. DNA of the CDR3: TGTGCCAGCAGCCCCGGTATCGCGCCCGACTATGGCTACACCTTC. Protein product: CASSPGIAPDYGYTF. The variable domain in full, completed from reference TRBV11-2 and TRBJ1-2, reads EAGVAQSPRYKIIEKRQSVAFWCNPISGHATLYWYQQILGQGPKLLIQFQNNGVVDDSQLPKDRFSAERLKGVDSTLKIQPAKLEDSAVYLCASSPGIAPDYGYTFGSGTRLTVV.

In its sample, this clone was seen once. CDR3 DNA: TGCGCCAGCAGCTTGGAGGGGGCCTTGAACACTGAAGCTTTCTTT. Translating gives CASSLEGALNTEAFF. This chain uses TRBV5-1 with TRBJ1-1, with 7 bases matching TRBD1. The CDR3 is 15 amino acids. CDR1 is SGHRS, CDR2 YFSETQ, per germline. V lost 0 bases and J lost 0; bases outside the gene matches: 2.

The chain links TRBV11-2 to TRBJ2-7; no definite D call. CDR3 size: 12 residues. Germline V gene sequence: CDR1 SGHAT, CDR2 FQNNGV. The germline V and J ends were trimmed by 1 base and 7 bases, with 8 bases remaining between them. The CDR3 spells CASSLGSVEQYF. The CDR3, as DNA: TGTGCCAGCAGCTTAGGGTCGGTGGAGCAGTACTTC.

V gene TRBV28 combines with J gene TRBJ1-6; D might be TRBD1 (6 bases). CDR1 and CDR2 (germline): MDHEN, SYDVKM. The ends were cut back, 5 bases at V and 10 bases at J, with 12 bases in the middle. CDR3 size: 13 residues. The CDR3 bases are TGTGCCAGCAGTACAGGGAGGGGATCACCCCTCCACTTT. Translating it yields CASSTGRGSPLHF.

This chain connects TRBV2 to TRBJ2-7; D perhaps matches TRBD1 (5 bases). The germline V and J ends were trimmed by 3 bases and 2 bases, with 11 bases remaining between them. The CDR3 consists of 14 residues. Germline CDR1 is SNHLY and CDR2 is FYNNEI. CDR3 region: CASSDPTAPYEQYF. The DNA for the CDR3 is TGTGCCAGCAGTGATCCGACAGCCCCCTACGAGCAGTACTTC.

The chain carries TRBV9 and TRBJ2-2; 9 nucleotides agree with TRBD2. Germline V gene sequence: CDR1 SGDLS, CDR2 YYNGEE. The CDR3 sequence is 15 residues long. The V segment lost 0 bases and the J segment 8 bases; nucleotides outside the gene matches: 5. The CDR3 loop is CASSVDLAGSGELFF. In DNA form, the CDR3 reads TGTGCCAGCAGCGTAGACCTAGCGGGGTCTGGGGAGCTGTTTTTT. Using reference TRBV9 and TRBJ2-2 for the parts outside the CDR3, the full variable domain is DSGVTQTPKHLITATGQRVTLRCSPRSGDLSVYWYQQSLDQGLQFLIQYYNGEERAKGNILERFSAQQFPDLHSELNLSSLELGDSALYFCASSVDLAGSGELFFGEGSRLTVL.

The rearrangement joins TRBV5-4 to TRBJ2-3, with a weak D call TRBD2 (6 bases). The length of the CDR3 is 16 residues. V was clipped by 4 bases and J by 1 base, with 16 bases between them. Germline V gene lookup returns CDR1 SGHNT and CDR2 YYREEE (reference sequence). CDR3 residues: CASSESPGGGTDTQYF. DNA for the CDR3: TGTGCCAGCAGCGAATCCCCGGGCGGGGGCACAGATACGCAGTATTTT.

This chain joins TRBV29-1 and TRBJ2-7; D may match TRBD1 or TRBD2 (5 bases each). The CDR3 sequence is 13 residues long. V was cut by 7 bases and J by 4 bases, with 17 bases left in between. Germline values: CDR1 SQVTM, CDR2 ANQGSEA. The DNA of the CDR3 is TGCAGCGGGGGCGAGGGGCCTGGGTACGAGCAGTACTTC. It is translated as CSGGEGPGYEQYF.

The chain recombines TRBV7-2 with TRBJ2-7; unclear D gene. The length of the CDR3 is 14 residues. The germline gives CDR1 SGHTA, CDR2 FQGNSA. Trimming stripped 5 bases from V and 7 bases from J, with 18 bases between. CDR3 in DNA: TGTGCCAGCAGCAACCCAGGTCCCCGTGGGGAGCAGTACTTC. Amino acids: CASSNPGPRGEQYF.

The rearrangement uses TRBV2 and TRBJ1-6; 7 nucleotides match TRBD1. Germline CDR1 SNHLY, CDR2 FYNNEI. V dropped 4 bases and J dropped 6; count of bases not matched to a gene: 9. This CDR3 comprises 16 residues. CDR3 nucleotide sequence: TGTGCCAGCAGTGCAGACAGGGATGTGTTTAATTCACCCCTCCACTTT. Amino acid sequence: CASSADRDVFNSPLHF.

Only a few counts were recorded for this clone. The chain carries TRBV11-3 and TRBJ2-2, with no clear D. Germline loops: CDR1 SGHNT, CDR2 YENEEA. The CDR3 is 15 residues long. The ends were cut back, 5 bases at V and 0 bases at J, with 10 bases in the middle. The CDR3 DNA reads TGTGCCAGCAGCCGATCCACATCGAACACCGGGGAGCTGTTTTTT. Residues: CASSRSTSNTGELFF.

A single count supports this clone. Germline is not matched at one junction end, which may reflect a read error. V is TRBV11-2 and J is TRBJ2-7, with D tentatively TRBD1 (5 bases). This CDR3 has 13 amino acids. Looked up from germline, CDR1 is SGHAT and CDR2 is FQNNGV. The CDR3 here is CASRLGAALEQYF. In nucleotides, the CDR3 is TGTGCCAGCAGGTTAGGGGCAGCCCTCGAGCAGTACTTC.

This chain connects TRBV2 to TRBJ1-5, with D possibly matching TRBD1 (5 bases). The CDR3 contains 15 residues. With 4 bases removed from V and 0 bases from J, the gap between germline ends came to 10 bases. Germline loops: CDR1 SNHLY, CDR2 FYNNEI. Here the CDR3 DNA reads TGTGCCAGCAGTGGACAGCTCATTAGCAATCAGCCCCAGCATTTT. This sequence encodes CASSGQLISNQPQHF.

This sequence joins TRBV19 and TRBJ2-3; TRBD1 is a possible D gene (6 bases). Trimming left V 3 bases short and J 2 bases short, with 9 bases between. Germline lookup yields CDR1 LNHDA and CDR2 SQIVND (reference sequence). CDR3 size: 14 residues. CDR3 residues: CASSITGTTDTQYF. Written as DNA, the CDR3 is TGTGCCAGTAGTATCACAGGGACCACAGATACGCAGTATTTT.

The genes are TRBV19 and TRBJ1-2, with D unclear. V was pared by 5 bases and J by 6 bases, with 19 bases between. Germline V gene sequence: CDR1 LNHDA, CDR2 SQIVND (reference sequence). The CDR3 has 15 residues. This CDR3 is CASSPGAGRFNGYTF. The CDR3 region has the DNA TGTGCCAGTAGTCCCGGAGCAGGAAGGTTTAATGGCTACACCTTC.

The gene calls are TRBV6-2 or TRBV6-3 and TRBJ1-6; TRBD1 matches 7 bases. The CDR3 totals 15 residues. Per the germline V gene, CDR1 is MNHEY and CDR2 is SVGEGT. V was clipped by 6 bases and J by 10 bases; unmatched bases: 12. This CDR3 is CASSAGDRENSPLHF. CDR3 sequence (DNA): TGTGCCAGCAGCGCCGGAGACAGGGAAAACTCACCCCTCCACTTT.

This chain uses TRBV6-1 with TRBJ1-4; no clear D. CDR3 length equals 14 residues. From germline, CDR1 is MNHNS and CDR2 SASEGT. V was shortened by 2 bases and J by 4 bases, with 8 bases between the two germline ends. CDR3 loop: CASSESGNNEKLFF. The CDR3 DNA reads as TGTGCCAGCAGTGAATCGGGCAATAATGAAAAACTGTTTTTT.